This T cell receptor beta chain was retrieved from a study of blood T cell repertoires in COVID-19. Trimming stripped 0 bases from V and 1 base from J, with 10 bases between. The CDR3 runs 16 residues. CDR1 is MNHNS and CDR2 is SASEGT in the germline V gene. This table comes from immunoSEQ multiplex PCR, and its TCRdb copy is limited to in-frame clones, with some not included. The sample holds 200,000 to 250,000 clones, 82% seen once. Individuals aged 18 to 89 years were recruited from fewer than 30 US areas. The sequence was collected from a woman aged 60-75 years who had recovered from COVID-19. V is TRBV6-1 and J is TRBJ2-1; the D gene is possibly TRBD2 (5 bases). The material sequenced was PBMCs or T cells enriched from blood (not recorded which). CDR3 in DNA: TGTGCCAGCAGTGAAGCTGCGGGTACTTCCTACAATGAGCAGTTCTTC. Its protein product is CASSEAAGTSYNEQFF.